This T cell receptor (beta chain) was documented in a study of cytomegalovirus exposure and HLA in healthy donors. Overall study results and limits: Among TCR beta chains, those listed as cytomegalovirus-associated numbered some 170. It was reported that the classifier diagnosed cytomegalovirus status with high specificity and sensitivity in both the original and validation cohorts.

Details on this clone: Antigen: not known.

The data were produced by immunoSEQ multiplex PCR, yet TCRdb's version contains in-frame clones alone and is incomplete. Among 180,000 or so clones listed, around nine tenths were seen once. The donors were in the roughly 110-subject validation cohort, distinct from the roughly 700-subject first cohort. Specimen: PBMCs. This sequence was found in a man younger than 45 in good health and CMV-seropositive.

The CDR3 DNA sequence: TGTGCCAGCAGCCCGCAGGGTCCCTGGGATCAGCCCCAGCATTTT. This gives the protein CASSPQGPWDQPQHF. This chain connects TRBV5-4 to TRBJ1-5, with D possibly being TRBD1 (5 bases). Between the trimmed V and J ends, which lost 4 bases and 5 bases, there was a span of 16 bases. Germline V gene sequence: CDR1 SGHNT, CDR2 YYREEE (reference sequence). The CDR3 sequence is 15 residues long.